This paragraph covers one T cell receptor (beta chain) sequence. Its antigen is not known. UMI labels and 5' RACE were used to prepare the TRB cDNA libraries. From the 5' RACE reads, TCRdb lists one entry per CDR3 protein and no DNA. The repertoire table contains more than 50,000 distinct CDR3 sequences. The entry originates in a study of CXCR3-negative and CXCR3-positive naive CD8 T cells. General observations from the study: Post-cryopreservation CXCR3 expression was partly diminished, and the bulk of assays employed fresh PBMCs. Memory CD8+ cells showed much lower diversity, while both naive subsets displayed comparably high diversity.

The CDR3 runs 15 residues. The germline gives CDR1 SGHTA, CDR2 FQGNSA. The authors gated naive CD8+ T cells as CD45RO-CCR7+CD27+CD95-. The chain is built from TRBV7-2 and TRBJ1-1. This clonotype was obtained from a human donor in good health. Some clones in this sample may be carry-over from other donors' samples. The sample consisted of naive CXCR3- CD8+ T cells from blood. The subset is: CD45RO-CCR7+CD27+CD95- naive CD8+ T cells lacking CXCR3 (TNR3-). This CDR3 is CASTLGEELNTEAFF.